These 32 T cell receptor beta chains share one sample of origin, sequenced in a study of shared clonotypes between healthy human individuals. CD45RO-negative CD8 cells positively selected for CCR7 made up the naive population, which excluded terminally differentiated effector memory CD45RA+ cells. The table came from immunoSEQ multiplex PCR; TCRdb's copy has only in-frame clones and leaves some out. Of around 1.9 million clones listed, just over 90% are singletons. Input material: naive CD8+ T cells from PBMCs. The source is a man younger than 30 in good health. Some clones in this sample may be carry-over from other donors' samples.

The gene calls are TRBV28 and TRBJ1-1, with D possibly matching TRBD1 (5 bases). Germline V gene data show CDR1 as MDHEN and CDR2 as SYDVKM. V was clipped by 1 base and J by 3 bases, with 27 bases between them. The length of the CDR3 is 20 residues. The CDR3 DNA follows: TGTGCCAGCAGTTTATCGTTCGTGGGACGTCACCCACGCTTCGACACTGAAGCTTTCTTT. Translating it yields CASSLSFVGRHPRFDTEAFF.

The CDR3 DNA reads TGTGCCAGCAGCCCCGGTGGCGGGACAGGGGAGACCCAGTACTTC. Translation gives CASSPGGGTGETQYF. This rearrangement joins TRBV11-2 to TRBJ2-5; 9 bases match TRBD1. J was trimmed by 5 bases and V by 5 bases; bases with no gene match: 9. The CDR3 length is 15 residues. The V gene's germline CDR1 is SGHAT and CDR2 FQNNGV.

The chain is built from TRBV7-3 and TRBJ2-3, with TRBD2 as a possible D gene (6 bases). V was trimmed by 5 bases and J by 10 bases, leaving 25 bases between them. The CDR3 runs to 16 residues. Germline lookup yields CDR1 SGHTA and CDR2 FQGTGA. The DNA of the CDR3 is TGTGCCAGCAGCCGCTGGGAGGAGGGCCCGGTTAGTCCGCAGTATTTT. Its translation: CASSRWEEGPVSPQYF.

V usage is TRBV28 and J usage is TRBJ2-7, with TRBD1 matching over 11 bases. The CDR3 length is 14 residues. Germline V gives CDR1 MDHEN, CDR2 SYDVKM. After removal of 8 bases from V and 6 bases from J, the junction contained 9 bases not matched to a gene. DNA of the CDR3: TGTGCCAGCCGGACGGACAGGGGGCTTTCCGAGCAGTACTTC. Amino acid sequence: CASRTDRGLSEQYF.

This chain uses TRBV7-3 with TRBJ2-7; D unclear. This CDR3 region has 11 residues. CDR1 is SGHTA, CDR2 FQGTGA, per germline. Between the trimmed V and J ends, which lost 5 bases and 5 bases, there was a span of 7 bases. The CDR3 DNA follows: TGTGCCAGCAGCCGCCTCCACGAGCAGTACTTC. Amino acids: CASSRLHEQYF.

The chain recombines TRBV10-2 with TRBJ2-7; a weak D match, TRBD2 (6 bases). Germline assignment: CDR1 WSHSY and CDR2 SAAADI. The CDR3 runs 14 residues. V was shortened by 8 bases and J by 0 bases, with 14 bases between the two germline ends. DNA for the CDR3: TGCGCCAGCGTTCCTCGGGGGAGCTCCTACGAGCAGTACTTC. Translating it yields CASVPRGSSYEQYF.

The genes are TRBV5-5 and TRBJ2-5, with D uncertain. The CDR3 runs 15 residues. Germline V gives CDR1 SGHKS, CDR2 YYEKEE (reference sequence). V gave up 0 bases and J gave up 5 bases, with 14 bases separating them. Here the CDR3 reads CASSLGAASGETQYF. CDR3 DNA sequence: TGTGCCAGCAGCTTGGGGGCCGCGAGTGGGGAGACCCAGTACTTC.

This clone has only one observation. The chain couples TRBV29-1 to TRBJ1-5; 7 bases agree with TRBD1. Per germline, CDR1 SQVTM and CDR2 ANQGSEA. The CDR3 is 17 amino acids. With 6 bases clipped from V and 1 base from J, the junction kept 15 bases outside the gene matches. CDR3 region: CSVGPGQKTRSNQPQHF. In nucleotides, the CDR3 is TGCAGCGTGGGACCGGGACAGAAAACGAGAAGCAATCAGCCCCAGCATTTT.

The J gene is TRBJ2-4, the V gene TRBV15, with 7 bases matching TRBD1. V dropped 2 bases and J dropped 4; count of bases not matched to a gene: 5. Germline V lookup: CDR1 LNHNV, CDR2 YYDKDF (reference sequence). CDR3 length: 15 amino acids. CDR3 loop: CATSRKQGTKNIQYF. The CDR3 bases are TGTGCCACCAGCAGAAAACAGGGGACGAAAAACATTCAGTACTTC.

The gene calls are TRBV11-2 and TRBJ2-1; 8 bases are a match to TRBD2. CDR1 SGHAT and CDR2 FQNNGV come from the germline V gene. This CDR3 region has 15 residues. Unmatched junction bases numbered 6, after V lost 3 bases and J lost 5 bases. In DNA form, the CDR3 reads TGTGCCAGCAGCTTCAGCGGGAGTTCTCACAATGAGCAGTTCTTC. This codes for CASSFSGSSHNEQFF.

The CDR3 DNA reads TGTGCCAGCAGTTTAAACGGCAAGCGCCCTACTTTGACCCAGTACTTC. It specifies CASSLNGKRPTLTQYF. V is TRBV27 and J is TRBJ2-5; D remains unclear. The CDR3 is made up of 16 amino acids. Trimming took off 2 bases at V and 7 bases at J, with 20 bases between the two ends. Germline loops: CDR1 MNHEY, CDR2 SMNVEV (reference sequence).

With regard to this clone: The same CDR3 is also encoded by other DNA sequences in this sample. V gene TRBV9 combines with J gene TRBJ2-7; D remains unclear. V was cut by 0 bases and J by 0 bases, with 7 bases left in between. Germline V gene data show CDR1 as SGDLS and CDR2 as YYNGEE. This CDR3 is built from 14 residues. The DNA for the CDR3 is TGTGCCAGCAGCGTAGTCGGCAACTCCTACGAGCAGTACTTC. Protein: CASSVVGNSYEQYF.

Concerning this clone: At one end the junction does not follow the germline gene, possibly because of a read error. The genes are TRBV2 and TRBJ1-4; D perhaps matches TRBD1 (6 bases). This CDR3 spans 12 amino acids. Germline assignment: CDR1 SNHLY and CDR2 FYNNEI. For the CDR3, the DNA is TGTGCCAACGGGGACATTAGACAGAATCAAATTTTT. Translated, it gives CANGDIRQNQIF. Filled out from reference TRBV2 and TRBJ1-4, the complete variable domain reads EPEVTQTPSHQVTQMGQEVILRCVPISNHLYFYWYRQILGQKVEFLVSFYNNEISEKSEIFDDQFSVERPDGSNFTLKIRSTKLEDSAMYFCANGDIRQNQIFGSGTQLSVL.

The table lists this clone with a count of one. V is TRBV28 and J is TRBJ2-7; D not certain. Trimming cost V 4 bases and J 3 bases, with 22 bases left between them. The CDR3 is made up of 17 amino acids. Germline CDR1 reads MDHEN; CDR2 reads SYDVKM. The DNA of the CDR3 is TGTGCCAGCAGTTCGATCACCGACGGCCTTACTTTCTACGAGCAGTACTTC. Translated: CASSSITDGLTFYEQYF.

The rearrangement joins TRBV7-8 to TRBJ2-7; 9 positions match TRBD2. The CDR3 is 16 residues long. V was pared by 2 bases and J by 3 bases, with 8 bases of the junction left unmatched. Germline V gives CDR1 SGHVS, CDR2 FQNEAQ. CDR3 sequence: CASSLLAGGGDYEQYF. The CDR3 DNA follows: TGTGCCAGCAGCTTACTTGCGGGAGGGGGGGACTACGAGCAGTACTTC. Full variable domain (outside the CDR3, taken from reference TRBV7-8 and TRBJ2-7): GAGVSQSPRYKVAKRGQDVALRCDPISGHVSLFWYQQALGQGPEFLTYFQNEAQLDKSGLPSDRFFAERPEGSVSTLKIQRTQQEDSAVYLCASSLLAGGGDYEQYFGPGTRLTVT.

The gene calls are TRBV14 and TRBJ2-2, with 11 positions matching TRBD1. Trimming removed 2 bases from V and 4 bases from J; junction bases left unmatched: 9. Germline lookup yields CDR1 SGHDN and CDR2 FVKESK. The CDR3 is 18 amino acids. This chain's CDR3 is CASSQRWTGGAGTGELFF. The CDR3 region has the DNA TGTGCCAGCAGCCAACGCTGGACAGGGGGCGCGGGCACCGGGGAGCTGTTTTTT.

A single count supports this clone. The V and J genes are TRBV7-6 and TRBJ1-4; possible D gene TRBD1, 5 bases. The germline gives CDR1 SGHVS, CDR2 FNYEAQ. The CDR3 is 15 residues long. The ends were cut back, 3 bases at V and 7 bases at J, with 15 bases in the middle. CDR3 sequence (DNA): TGTGCCAGCAGCTTGGGACGGATGGAAACTGAAAAACTGTTTTTT. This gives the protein CASSLGRMETEKLFF.

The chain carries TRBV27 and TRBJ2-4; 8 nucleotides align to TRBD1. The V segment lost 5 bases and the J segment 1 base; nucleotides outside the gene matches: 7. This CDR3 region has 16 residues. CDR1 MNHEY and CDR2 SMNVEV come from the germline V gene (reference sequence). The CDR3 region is CASSQDRAGAKNIQYF. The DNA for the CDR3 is TGTGCCAGCAGTCAGGACAGGGCGGGGGCCAAAAACATTCAGTACTTC.

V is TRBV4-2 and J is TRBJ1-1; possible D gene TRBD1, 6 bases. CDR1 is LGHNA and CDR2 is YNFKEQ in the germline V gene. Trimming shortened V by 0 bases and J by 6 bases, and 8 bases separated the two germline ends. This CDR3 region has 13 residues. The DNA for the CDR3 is TGTGCCAGCAGCCAAGATAACAGGGCTGAAGCTTTCTTT. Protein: CASSQDNRAEAFF.

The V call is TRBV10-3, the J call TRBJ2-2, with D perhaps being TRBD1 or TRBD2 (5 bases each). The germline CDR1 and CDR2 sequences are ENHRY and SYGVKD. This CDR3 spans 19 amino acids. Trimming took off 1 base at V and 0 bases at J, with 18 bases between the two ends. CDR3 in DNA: TGTGCCATCAGTGAGTGGGGGACGCAGAGAGCCTCGAACACCGGGGAGCTGTTTTTT. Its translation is CAISEWGTQRASNTGELFF.

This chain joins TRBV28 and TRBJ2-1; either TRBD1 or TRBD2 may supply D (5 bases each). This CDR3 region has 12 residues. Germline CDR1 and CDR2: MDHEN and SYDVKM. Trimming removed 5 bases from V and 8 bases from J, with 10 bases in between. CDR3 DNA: TGTGCCAGCAGTCCCACGGGGCATGAGCAGTTCTTC. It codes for CASSPTGHEQFF.

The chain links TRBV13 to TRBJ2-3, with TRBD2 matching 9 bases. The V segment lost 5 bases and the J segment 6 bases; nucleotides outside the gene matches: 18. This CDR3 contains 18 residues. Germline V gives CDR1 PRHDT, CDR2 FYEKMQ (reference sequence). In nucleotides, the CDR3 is TGTGCCAGCAGCCTCTCGGGGGAGGCGGGACTAGCCTCCGATACGCAGTATTTT. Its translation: CASSLSGEAGLASDTQYF.

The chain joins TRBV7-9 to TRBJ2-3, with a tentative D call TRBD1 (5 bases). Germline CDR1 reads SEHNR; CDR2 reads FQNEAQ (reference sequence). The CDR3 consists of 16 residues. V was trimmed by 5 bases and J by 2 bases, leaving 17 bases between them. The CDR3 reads CASSTTAGPHTDTQYF. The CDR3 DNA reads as TGTGCCAGCAGCACTACAGCAGGGCCCCACACAGATACGCAGTATTTT.

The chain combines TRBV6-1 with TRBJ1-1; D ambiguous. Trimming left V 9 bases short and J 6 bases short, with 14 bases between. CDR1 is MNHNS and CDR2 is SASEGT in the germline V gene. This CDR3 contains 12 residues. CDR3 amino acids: CASLILGAEAFF. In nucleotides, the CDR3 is TGTGCCAGTCTTATCCTTGGCGCTGAAGCTTTCTTT.

The CDR3 is CASSKGLAGEAGELFF. Here the CDR3 DNA reads TGTGCCAGCAGTAAAGGACTAGCGGGAGAGGCCGGGGAGCTGTTTTTT. This chain links TRBV7-9 with TRBJ2-2, with 13 bases lining up with TRBD2. This CDR3 is built from 16 residues. V dropped 6 bases and J dropped 6; count of bases not matched to a gene: 7. Germline CDR1 reads SEHNR; CDR2 reads FQNEAQ (reference sequence). The variable domain in full, with the rest retrieved from reference TRBV7-9 and TRBJ2-2, is DTGVSQNPRHKITKRGQNVTFRCDPISEHNRLYWYRQTLGQGPEFLTYFQNEAQLEKSRLLSDRFSAERPKGSFSTLEIQRTEQGDSAMYLCASSKGLAGEAGELFFGEGSRLTVL.

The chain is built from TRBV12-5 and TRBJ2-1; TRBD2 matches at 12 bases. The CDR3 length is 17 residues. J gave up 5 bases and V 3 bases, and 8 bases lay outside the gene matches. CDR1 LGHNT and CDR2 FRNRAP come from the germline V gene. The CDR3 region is CASGFTLAGGPDNEQFF. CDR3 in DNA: TGTGCTAGTGGTTTTACCCTAGCGGGAGGGCCTGACAATGAGCAGTTCTTC. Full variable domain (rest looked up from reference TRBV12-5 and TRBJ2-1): DARVTQTPRHKVTEMGQEVTMRCQPILGHNTVFWYRQTMMQGLELLAYFRNRAPLDDSGMPKDRFSAEMPDATLATLKIQPSEPRDSAVYFCASGFTLAGGPDNEQFFGPGTRLTVL.

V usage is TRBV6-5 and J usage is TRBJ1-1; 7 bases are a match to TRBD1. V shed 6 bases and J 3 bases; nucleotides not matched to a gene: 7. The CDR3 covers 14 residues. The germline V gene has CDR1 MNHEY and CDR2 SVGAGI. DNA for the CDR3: TGTGCCAGCAGCCCTACAACAGGGGACACTGAAGCTTTCTTT. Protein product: CASSPTTGDTEAFF.

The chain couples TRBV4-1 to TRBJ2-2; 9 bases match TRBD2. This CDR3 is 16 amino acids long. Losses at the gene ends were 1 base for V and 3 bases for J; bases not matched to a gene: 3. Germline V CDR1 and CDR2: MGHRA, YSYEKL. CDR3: CASSQVKREDTGELFF. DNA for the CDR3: TGCGCCAGCAGCCAAGTAAAGCGGGAGGACACCGGGGAGCTGTTTTTT.

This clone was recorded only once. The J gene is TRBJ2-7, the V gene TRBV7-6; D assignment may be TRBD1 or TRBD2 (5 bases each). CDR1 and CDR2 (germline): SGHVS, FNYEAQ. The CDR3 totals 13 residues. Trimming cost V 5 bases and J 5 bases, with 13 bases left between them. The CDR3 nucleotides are TGTGCCAGCAGCCCCGGGACGTTGCACGAGCAGTACTTC. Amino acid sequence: CASSPGTLHEQYF.

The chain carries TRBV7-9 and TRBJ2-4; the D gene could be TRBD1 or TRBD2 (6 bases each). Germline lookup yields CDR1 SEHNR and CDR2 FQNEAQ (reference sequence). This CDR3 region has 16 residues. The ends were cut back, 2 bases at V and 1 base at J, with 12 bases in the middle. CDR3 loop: CASSLSTGAAKNIQYF. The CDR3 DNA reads TGTGCCAGCAGCTTATCGACGGGGGCGGCCAAAAACATTCAGTACTTC.

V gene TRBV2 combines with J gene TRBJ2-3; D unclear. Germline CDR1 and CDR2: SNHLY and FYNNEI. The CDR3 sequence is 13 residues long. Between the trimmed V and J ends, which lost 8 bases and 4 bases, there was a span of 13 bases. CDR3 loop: CASATGPADTQYF. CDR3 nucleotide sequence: TGTGCCAGCGCGACGGGCCCAGCAGATACGCAGTATTTT.

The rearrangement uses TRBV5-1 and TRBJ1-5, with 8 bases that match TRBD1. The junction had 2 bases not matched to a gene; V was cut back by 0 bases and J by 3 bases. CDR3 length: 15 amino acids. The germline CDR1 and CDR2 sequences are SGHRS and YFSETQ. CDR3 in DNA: TGCGCCAGCAGCTTGGGACAGGGGATCAATCAGCCCCAGCATTTT. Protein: CASSLGQGINQPQHF.